This TCR beta chain derives from a study of cytomegalovirus exposure and HLA in healthy donors. Study conclusions and caveats: In a later analysis, donors in an Asian-associated ancestry cluster reportedly had fewer N-insertions in productive TCRs than the cohort mean. Indistinguishable V segments such as TRBV6-2 and TRBV6-3 were excluded. Later on, a genetic analysis was performed. It linked a missense variant in DCLRE1C with V- and J-gene trimming of TCR beta.

As to this clone: Its antigen is as yet unknown.

Per the germline V gene, CDR1 is SGHTA and CDR2 is FQGNSA. Trimming took 6 bases from V and 0 from J; bases not matched to a gene: 6. There are 15 residues in the CDR3. A multiplex PCR was run with 60 Vbeta primers and 13 Jbeta primers. The data were produced by immunoSEQ multiplex PCR, yet TCRdb's version contains in-frame clones alone and is incomplete. The table has about 94,000 clones, less than 10% seen once. The chain is built from TRBV7-2 and TRBJ2-3; TRBD2 matches 7 bases. Material for sequencing was PBMCs. This TCR came from a man aged 50 to 59 in good health and CMV-seronegative. The CDR3 here is CASRLPGLSTDTQYF. The CDR3 nucleotides read TGTGCCAGCAGGCTTCCGGGACTAAGCACAGATACGCAGTATTTT. The whole variable domain, filled in from reference TRBV7-2 and TRBJ2-3, reads GAGVSQSPSNKVTEKGKDVELRCDPISGHTALYWYRQSLGQGLEFLIYFQGNSAPDKSGLPSDRFSAERTGGSVSTLTIQRTQQEDSAVYLCASRLPGLSTDTQYFGPGTRLTVL.